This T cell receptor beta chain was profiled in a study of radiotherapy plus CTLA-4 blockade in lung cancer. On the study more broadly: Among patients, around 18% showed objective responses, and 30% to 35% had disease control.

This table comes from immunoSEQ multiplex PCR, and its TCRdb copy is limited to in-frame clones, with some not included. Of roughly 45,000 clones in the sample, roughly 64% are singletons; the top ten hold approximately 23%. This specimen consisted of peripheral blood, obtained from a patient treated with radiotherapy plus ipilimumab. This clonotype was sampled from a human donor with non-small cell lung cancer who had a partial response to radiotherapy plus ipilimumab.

The CDR3: CASSGTGYDSPLHF. CDR3 bases: TGTGCCAGTAGTGGGACAGGGTACGACTCACCCCTCCACTTT. The rearrangement joins TRBV19 to TRBJ1-6, with 9 nucleotides matching TRBD1. This CDR3 has 14 residues. Looked up from germline, CDR1 is LNHDA and CDR2 is SQIVND (reference sequence). Trimming took 5 bases from V and 10 from J; bases not matched to a gene: 6.